This is a list of T cell receptor beta chains from one sample in a study of shared clonotypes between healthy human individuals. The assay was immunoSEQ multiplex PCR, and TCRdb's table has in-frame clones only and misses some. The repertoire holds about 580,000 clones, with roughly 98% as singletons. The sequenced sample was naive CD8+ T cells sorted from blood. The receptors were gathered from a man aged 25-40 years in good health. The CDR3 runs from the conserved cysteine through the conserved F or W. The order of the fields is V gene, J gene, D gene, clone size, CDR3 DNA, CDR3 protein. A D gene is named only where the DNA matches it firmly. Only some rows state a clone size, as once, few, many or a class for expanded clones.

TRBV28	TRBJ2-5	TRBD2	.	TGTGCCAGCAGTTTCCTAGCGGGAGTAATTGAGGAGACCCAGTACTTC	CASSFLAGVIEETQYF
TRBV11-2	TRBJ2-1	TRBD2	.	TGTGCCAGCAGCTGGGTAACTAGCGGGAGAAACGATGAGCAGTTCTTC	CASSWVTSGRNDEQFF
TRBV13	TRBJ2-1	.	.	TGTGCCAGCAGCGAGGGGAACAATGAGCAGTTCTTC	CASSEGNNEQFF
TRBV4-1	TRBJ1-2	.	.	TGCGCCAGCAGCCAAACGCAGGGAACCTATGGCTACACCTTC	CASSQTQGTYGYTF
TRBV19	TRBJ1-2	.	.	TGTGCCAGTAAACCGGGAGGTGGGGGCTACACCTTC	CASKPGGGGYTF
TRBV7-7	TRBJ2-5	TRBD1	.	TGTGCTAGCAGCTTACAACAGGGGGCGACCCAGTACTTC	CASSLQQGATQYF
TRBV18	TRBJ1-2	TRBD1	.	TGTGCCAGCTCACCACCGGTACAGGGGCTCTACACCTTC	CASSPPVQGLYTF
TRBV6-4	TRBJ2-7	.	.	TGTGCCAGCAGTGAGGACTACTTCTCCTACGAGCAGTACTTC	CASSEDYFSYEQYF
TRBV5-4	TRBJ2-1	.	.	TGTGCCAGCAGCTTGGGTCCTGGGGGGAATGAGCAGTTCTTC	CASSLGPGGNEQFF
TRBV29-1	TRBJ2-7	.	.	TGCAGCGTTGAATCTGGCGGGAAGGACGAGCAGTACTTC	CSVESGGKDEQYF
TRBV7-9	TRBJ1-2	.	.	TGTGCCAGCAGCCCTTGGGAGGGGTATGGCTACACCTTC	CASSPWEGYGYTF
TRBV5-1	TRBJ2-1	TRBD2	once	TGCGCCAGCAGCTGGAGGGGCGGGAGCTCCTACAATGAGCAGTTCTTC	CASSWRGGSSYNEQFF
TRBV4-1	TRBJ2-7	.	.	TGCGCCAGCAGCCAAGGACACGGGCCCTACGAGCAGTACTTC	CASSQGHGPYEQYF
TRBV6-6	TRBJ2-7	TRBD2	.	TGTGCCAGCCCCCCTAGCGGGGCCCAGAGCTCCTACGAGCAGTACTTC	CASPPSGAQSSYEQYF
TRBV5-4	TRBJ2-2	TRBD1	.	TGTGCCAGCAGCTTGCGGACAGGGGAAGGGACCGGGGAGCTGTTTTTT	CASSLRTGEGTGELFF
TRBV10-3	TRBJ2-3	.	.	TGTGCCATCAGTGAGTTAGCTCTGGCAGATACGCAGTATTTT	CAISELALADTQYF
TRBV27	TRBJ1-1	.	.	TGTGCCAGCAAAGTAGGGCTCGCGAACACTGAAGCTTTCTTT	CASKVGLANTEAFF
TRBV7-9	TRBJ2-1	TRBD2	.	TGTGCCAGCAGCTTAGGGCCCCTAGCGGCCTCCTACAATGAGCAGTTCTTC	CASSLGPLAASYNEQFF
TRBV5-1	TRBJ2-7	.	few	TGCGCCAGCAGCTTGCCGGAGCCCTACGAGCAGTACTTC	CASSLPEPYEQYF
TRBV11-3	TRBJ2-1	TRBD2	.	TGTGCCAGCAGCTCCGGAAGACTAGCGGAGCAGTTCTTC	CASSSGRLAEQFF
TRBV7-9	TRBJ2-1	TRBD1	.	TGTGCCAGCAGCTCCACCGGGACAGGGGCACCCCCCTACAATGAGCAGTTCTTC	CASSSTGTGAPPYNEQFF
TRBV4-2	TRBJ2-7	.	.	TGTGCCAGCAGCCAAGAACAGCGCTCCTACGAGCAGTACTTC	CASSQEQRSYEQYF
TRBV7-6	TRBJ2-3	.	once	TGTGCCAGCAGCTCCGGGCCCAGAGGAACAGATACGCAGTATTTT	CASSSGPRGTDTQYF
TRBV27	TRBJ1-1	.	.	TGTGCCAGCAGTTATGGCCAGGCTTCTGAGGGCGCTGAAGCTTTCTTT	CASSYGQASEGAEAFF
TRBV15	TRBJ2-5	.	.	TGTGCCACCAGCAGAGATTCAGGGGAATTCGGGACCCAGTACTTC	CATSRDSGEFGTQYF
TRBV11-2	TRBJ2-7	TRBD2	.	TGTGCCAGCATCGAAGGGACTAGCGGGAGCTACGAGCAGTACTTC	CASIEGTSGSYEQYF
TRBV7-2	TRBJ2-7	.	.	TGTGCCAGCAGCTTAAGGGGCCCCCCCTACGAGCAGTACTTC	CASSLRGPPYEQYF
TRBV15	TRBJ2-7	.	once	TGTGCCACCAGCACCCTACCCGGCTACGAGCAGTACTTC	CATSTLPGYEQYF
TRBV9	TRBJ2-3	.	.	TGTGCCAGCAGCGCCGCAGGGGCAGATACGCAGTATTTT	CASSAAGADTQYF
TRBV28	TRBJ2-7	.	.	TGTGCCAGCAGTTTGGGGACCGGGACGGCCTCCTACGAGCAGTACTTC	CASSLGTGTASYEQYF
TRBV2	TRBJ2-1	.	.	TGTGCCAGCAGTGAAAAGCGGAGCTCCTACAATGAGCAGTTCTTC	CASSEKRSSYNEQFF
TRBV5-4	TRBJ2-1	.	.	TGTGCCAGCAGCTTGGCGGGGATTAGGCATGAGCAGTTCTTC	CASSLAGIRHEQFF
TRBV27	TRBJ2-7	.	.	TGTGCCAGCAGTTTAGGCCCTTCCCCCCTCTACGAGCAGTACTTC	CASSLGPSPLYEQYF
TRBV13	TRBJ2-5	.	once	TGTGCCAGCAGTGTAGCGGAGAGCCAAGAGACCCAGTACTTC	CASSVAESQETQYF
TRBV28	TRBJ2-3	TRBD2	.	TGTGCCAGCACAACCGGCGCTCGAGCGGGAGGAAAAGATACGCAGTATTTT	CASTTGARAGGKDTQYF
TRBV9	TRBJ1-1	.	.	TGTGCCAGCAGCGCATCAGGGGCCCCAAGCACTGAAGCTTTCTTT	CASSASGAPSTEAFF
TRBV5-6	TRBJ2-7	TRBD1	.	TGTGCCAGCAGCTTGGCTGTGACAGGGGGCGCATACGAGCAGTACTTC	CASSLAVTGGAYEQYF
TRBV13	TRBJ1-2	.	.	TGTGCCAGCAGCGGTAGGGGGGGCCGACGTGGCTACACCTTC	CASSGRGGRRGYTF
TRBV5-1	TRBJ2-5	.	.	TGCGCCAGCAGCTTAGGGACTTCCACCCAAGAGACCCAGTACTTC	CASSLGTSTQETQYF
TRBV27	TRBJ2-7	.	.	TGTGCCAGCAGTTTAAAAGCAAACCTCTACTACGAGCAGTACTTC	CASSLKANLYYEQYF
TRBV7-9	TRBJ2-5	TRBD1	.	TGTGCCAGCAGCCCTCTCGGACAGGGACTGTGGGAGACCCAGTACTTC	CASSPLGQGLWETQYF
TRBV4-3	TRBJ1-2	TRBD1	.	TGCGCCAGCAGCCTTGGGACAGGGGCTGGCTATGGCTACACCTTC	CASSLGTGAGYGYTF
TRBV7-9	TRBJ1-1	.	once	TGTGCCAGCAGCCCGGCCGGGTCTGAAGCTTTCTTT	CASSPAGSEAFF
TRBV11-2	TRBJ2-7	.	.	TGTGCCAGCAGCTTAAGCTCTTCCTACGAGCAGTACTTC	CASSLSSSYEQYF
TRBV5-5	TRBJ2-3	TRBD2	.	TGTGCCAGCAGCGCCGGGACTAGCGGTTTTATAGATACGCAGTATTTT	CASSAGTSGFIDTQYF
TRBV5-4	TRBJ2-7	TRBD2	few	TGTGCCAGCAGCCCCTTAGCGGGAGTTGCCTACGAGCAGTACTTC	CASSPLAGVAYEQYF
TRBV6-1	TRBJ1-2	.	.	TGTGCCAGCAGTGAAATAACAGGCTATGGCTACACCTTC	CASSEITGYGYTF
TRBV15	TRBJ1-2	.	.	TGTGCCACCAGCACTCAGTTTGCGGACGTAAAATATGGCTACACCTTC	CATSTQFADVKYGYTF
TRBV2	TRBJ2-2	.	.	TGTGCCAGCACGTCGGTCGGGGAGCTGTTTTTT	CASTSVGELFF
TRBV10-2	TRBJ2-7	.	.	TGCGCCAGCAGTGAGTCCGGAAACGAGCAGTACTTC	CASSESGNEQYF
TRBV4-1	TRBJ1-5	.	.	TGCGCCAGCAGCCAAGCCTCTGGTAGCAATCAGCCCCAGCATTTT	CASSQASGSNQPQHF
TRBV7-3	TRBJ2-1	.	.	TGTGCCAGCAGCCCACAACCGGGGTGGTATGAGCAGTTCTTC	CASSPQPGWYEQFF
TRBV2	TRBJ2-1	.	.	TGTGCCGGGGGAGAAGGCTCCTACAATGAGCAGTTCTTC	CAGGEGSYNEQFF
TRBV16	TRBJ2-7	.	.	TGTGCCAGCAGCCAATCGGACCCTACCACCTACGAGCAGTACTTC	CASSQSDPTTYEQYF
TRBV21-1	TRBJ1-4	.	.	TGTGCCAGCAGATATCTAGATAGGCGGCCCAATGAAAAACTGTTTTTT	CASRYLDRRPNEKLFF
TRBV27	TRBJ2-7	.	.	TGTGCCAGCGGTCAGCTTAACTACGAGCAGTACTTC	CASGQLNYEQYF
TRBV4-1	TRBJ2-1	.	once	TGCGCCAGCAGCCTAGCATCTACCTGGAATTTAGAGTACAATGAGCAGTTCTTC	CASSLASTWNLEYNEQFF
TRBV7-2	TRBJ2-2	TRBD2	.	TGTGCCAGCAGCTTAGTTTTTAGCGGGGAGGGCAGGACCGGGGAGCTGTTTTTT	CASSLVFSGEGRTGELFF
TRBV7-6	TRBJ2-7	.	.	TGTGCCAGCAGCTTAGAGCTATCCCCCTCCTACGAGCAGTACTTC	CASSLELSPSYEQYF